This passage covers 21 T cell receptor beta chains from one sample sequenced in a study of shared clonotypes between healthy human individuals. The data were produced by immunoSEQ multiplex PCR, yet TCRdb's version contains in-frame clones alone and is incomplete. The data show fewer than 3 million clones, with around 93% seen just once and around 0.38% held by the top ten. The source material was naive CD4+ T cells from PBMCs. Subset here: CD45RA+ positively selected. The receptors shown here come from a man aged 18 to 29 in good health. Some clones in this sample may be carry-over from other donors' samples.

The CDR3 DNA sequence: TGTGCCAGCAGCTTAACGGGGACAACATATGGCTACACCTTC. Its protein product is CASSLTGTTYGYTF. The genes are TRBV11-1 and TRBJ1-2; weak D call: TRBD1 (6 bases). The ends were cut back, 2 bases at V and 5 bases at J, with 12 bases in the middle. Germline V gene data show CDR1 as SGHAT and CDR2 as FQDESV (reference sequence). The CDR3 extends over 14 amino acids.

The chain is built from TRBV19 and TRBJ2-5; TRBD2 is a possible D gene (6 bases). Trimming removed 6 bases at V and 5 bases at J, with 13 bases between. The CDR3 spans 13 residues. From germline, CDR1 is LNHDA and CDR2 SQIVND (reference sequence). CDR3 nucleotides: TGTGCCAGTAGATGGAGGGCCTGGGAGACCCAGTACTTC. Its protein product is CASRWRAWETQYF. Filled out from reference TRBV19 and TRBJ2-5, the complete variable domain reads DGGITQSPKYLFRKEGQNVTLSCEQNLNHDAMYWYRQDPGQGLRLIYYSQIVNDFQKGDIAEGYSVSREKKESFPLTVTSAQKNPTAFYLCASRWRAWETQYFGPGTRLLVL.

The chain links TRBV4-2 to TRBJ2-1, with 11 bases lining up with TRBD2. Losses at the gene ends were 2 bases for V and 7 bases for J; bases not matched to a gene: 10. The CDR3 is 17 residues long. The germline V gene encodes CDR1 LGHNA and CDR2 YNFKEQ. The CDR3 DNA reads TGTGCCAGCAGCCAACTAGGGACTAGCGGAGGCGGGAATGAGCAGTTCTTC. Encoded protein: CASSQLGTSGGGNEQFF.

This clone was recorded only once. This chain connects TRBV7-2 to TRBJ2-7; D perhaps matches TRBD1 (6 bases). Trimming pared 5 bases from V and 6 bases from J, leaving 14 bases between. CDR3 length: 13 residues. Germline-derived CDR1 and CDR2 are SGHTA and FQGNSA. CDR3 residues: CASSPTYRAEQYF. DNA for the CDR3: TGTGCCAGCAGCCCTACTTACAGGGCCGAGCAGTACTTC.

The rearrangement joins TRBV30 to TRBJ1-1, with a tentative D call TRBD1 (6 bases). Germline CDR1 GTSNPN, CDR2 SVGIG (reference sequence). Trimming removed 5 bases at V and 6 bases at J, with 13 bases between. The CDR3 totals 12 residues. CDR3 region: CAWGTSGAEAFF. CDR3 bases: TGTGCCTGGGGGACATCGGGGGCTGAAGCTTTCTTT.

CDR3 bases: TGTGCCAGCAGCTCAAACAGGGGAGGTTCTGAAGCTTTCTTT. Translated, it gives CASSSNRGGSEAFF. The chain recombines TRBV11-2 with TRBJ1-1; 7 bases map to TRBD1. The CDR3 contains 14 residues. The germline CDR1 and CDR2 sequences are SGHAT and FQNNGV. The junction had 8 bases not matched to a gene; V was cut back by 4 bases and J by 6 bases. The whole variable domain, remainder taken from reference TRBV11-2 and TRBJ1-1, is EAGVAQSPRYKIIEKRQSVAFWCNPISGHATLYWYQQILGQGPKLLIQFQNNGVVDDSQLPKDRFSAERLKGVDSTLKIQPAKLEDSAVYLCASSSNRGGSEAFFGQGTRLTVV.

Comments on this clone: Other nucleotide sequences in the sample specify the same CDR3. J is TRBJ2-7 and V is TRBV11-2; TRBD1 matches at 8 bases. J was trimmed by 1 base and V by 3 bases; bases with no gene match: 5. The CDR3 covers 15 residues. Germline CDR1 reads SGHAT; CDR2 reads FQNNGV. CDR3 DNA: TGTGCCAGCAGCTTGGACAGGGTTCCGTCCTACGAGCAGTACTTC. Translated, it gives CASSLDRVPSYEQYF.

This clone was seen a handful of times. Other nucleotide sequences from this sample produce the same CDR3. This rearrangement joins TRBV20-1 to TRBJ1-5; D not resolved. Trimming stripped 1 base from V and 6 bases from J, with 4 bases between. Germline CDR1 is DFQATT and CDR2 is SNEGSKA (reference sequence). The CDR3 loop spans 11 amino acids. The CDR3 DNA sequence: TGCAGTGCTAGAGTTGGTCAGCCCCAGCATTTT. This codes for CSARVGQPQHF.

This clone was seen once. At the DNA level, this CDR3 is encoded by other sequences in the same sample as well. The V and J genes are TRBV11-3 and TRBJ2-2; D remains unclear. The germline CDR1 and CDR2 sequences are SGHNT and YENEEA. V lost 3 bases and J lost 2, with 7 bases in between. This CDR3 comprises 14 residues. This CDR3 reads CASSLGTNTGELFF. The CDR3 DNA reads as TGTGCCAGCAGCTTGGGTACCAACACCGGGGAGCTGTTTTTT.

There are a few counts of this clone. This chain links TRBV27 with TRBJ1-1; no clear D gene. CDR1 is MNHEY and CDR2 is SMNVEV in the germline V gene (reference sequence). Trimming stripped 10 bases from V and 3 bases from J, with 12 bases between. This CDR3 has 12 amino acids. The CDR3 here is CATGSPYTEAFF. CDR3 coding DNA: TGTGCCACCGGAAGCCCATACACTGAAGCTTTCTTT.

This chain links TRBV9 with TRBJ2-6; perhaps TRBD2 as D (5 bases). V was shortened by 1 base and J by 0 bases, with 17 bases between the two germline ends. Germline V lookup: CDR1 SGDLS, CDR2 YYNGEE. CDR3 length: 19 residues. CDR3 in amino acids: CASSVRSEDLSSGANVLTF. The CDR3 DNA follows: TGTGCCAGCAGCGTAAGATCGGAGGATCTGAGCTCTGGGGCCAACGTCCTGACTTTC.

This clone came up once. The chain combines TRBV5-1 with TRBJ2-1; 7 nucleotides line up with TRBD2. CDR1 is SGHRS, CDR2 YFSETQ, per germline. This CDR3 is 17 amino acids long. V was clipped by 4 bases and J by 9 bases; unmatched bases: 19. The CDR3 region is CASSRNPGRGVLGEQFF. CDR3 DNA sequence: TGCGCCAGCAGCCGGAACCCGGGACGGGGGGTTTTAGGTGAGCAGTTCTTC.

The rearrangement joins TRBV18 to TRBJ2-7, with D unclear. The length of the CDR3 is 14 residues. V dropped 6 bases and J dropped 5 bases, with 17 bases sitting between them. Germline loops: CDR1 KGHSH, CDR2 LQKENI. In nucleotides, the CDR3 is TGTGCCAGCTCGCGAGCCCCGGAAGGGAACGAGCAGTACTTC. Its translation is CASSRAPEGNEQYF.

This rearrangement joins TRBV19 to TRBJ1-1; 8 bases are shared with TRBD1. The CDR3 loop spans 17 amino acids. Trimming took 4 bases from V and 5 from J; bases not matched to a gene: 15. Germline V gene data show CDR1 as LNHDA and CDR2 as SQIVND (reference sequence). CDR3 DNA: TGTGCCAGTAGTACTTATATCCGGACAGGGCGTATAACTGAAGCTTTCTTT. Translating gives CASSTYIRTGRITEAFF. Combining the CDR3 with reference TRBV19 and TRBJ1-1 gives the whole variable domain DGGITQSPKYLFRKEGQNVTLSCEQNLNHDAMYWYRQDPGQGLRLIYYSQIVNDFQKGDIAEGYSVSREKKESFPLTVTSAQKNPTAFYLCASSTYIRTGRITEAFFGQGTRLTVV.

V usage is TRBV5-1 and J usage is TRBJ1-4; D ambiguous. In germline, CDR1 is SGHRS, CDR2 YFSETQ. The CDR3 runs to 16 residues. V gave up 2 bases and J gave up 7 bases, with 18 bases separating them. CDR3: CASSFTGSSLSEKLFF. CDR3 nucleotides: TGCGCCAGCAGCTTTACGGGATCGTCCCTTAGTGAAAAACTGTTTTTT.

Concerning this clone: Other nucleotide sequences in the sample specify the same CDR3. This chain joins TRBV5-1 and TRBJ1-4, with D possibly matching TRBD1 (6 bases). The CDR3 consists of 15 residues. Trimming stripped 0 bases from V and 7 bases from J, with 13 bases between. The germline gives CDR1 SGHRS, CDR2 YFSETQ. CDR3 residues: CASSLEGGRGEKLFF. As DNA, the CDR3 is TGCGCCAGCAGCTTGGAGGGGGGGCGCGGTGAAAAACTGTTTTTT.

CDR3 bases: TGTGCCAGCAGTTCCCAATCGGGACAGGGCTTCTACGAGCAGTACTTC. Its translation: CASSSQSGQGFYEQYF. This chain uses TRBV28 with TRBJ2-7, with 9 bases matching TRBD1. CDR3 length: 16 amino acids. Unmatched junction bases numbered 10, after V lost 4 bases and J lost 3 bases. Germline V gene lookup returns CDR1 MDHEN and CDR2 SYDVKM.

This CDR3 reads CASSPRTGAYNEQFF. The DNA for the CDR3 is TGCGCCAGCAGCCCCAGGACAGGGGCCTACAATGAGCAGTTCTTC. V is TRBV4-1 and J is TRBJ2-1, with TRBD1 matching over 9 bases. CDR3 size: 15 residues. Germline V CDR1 and CDR2: MGHRA, YSYEKL. Losses at the gene ends were 4 bases for V and 2 bases for J; bases not matched to a gene: 3.

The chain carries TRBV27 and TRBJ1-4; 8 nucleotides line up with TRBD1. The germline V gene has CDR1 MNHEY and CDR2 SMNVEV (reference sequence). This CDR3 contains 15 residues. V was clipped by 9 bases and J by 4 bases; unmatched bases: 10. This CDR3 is CARNPGTGRNEKLFF. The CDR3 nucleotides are TGTGCCAGGAACCCCGGGACAGGCCGTAATGAAAAACTGTTTTTT.

This CDR3 is CASITRDRTAYEQYF. CDR3 DNA sequence: TGTGCCAGCATCACCCGGGACAGAACAGCCTACGAGCAGTACTTC. The genes are TRBV28 and TRBJ2-7, with 7 positions matching TRBD1. This CDR3 spans 15 amino acids. V lost 7 bases and J lost 2; bases outside the gene matches: 11. Germline values: CDR1 MDHEN, CDR2 SYDVKM.

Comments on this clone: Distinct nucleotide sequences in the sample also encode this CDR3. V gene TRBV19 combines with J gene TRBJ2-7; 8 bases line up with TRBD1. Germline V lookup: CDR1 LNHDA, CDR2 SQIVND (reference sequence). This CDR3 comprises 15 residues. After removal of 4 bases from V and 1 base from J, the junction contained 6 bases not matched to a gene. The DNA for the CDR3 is TGTGCCAGTAGTACGACCGGGACAGGTTCCTACGAGCAGTACTTC. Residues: CASSTTGTGSYEQYF.